The present T cell receptor beta chain was sequenced within a study of T cells in Graves' hyperthyroidism and ophthalmopathy. Study-level information: It was at initial diagnosis, before any treatment, that peripheral blood was collected.

Amplified TCR beta CDR3 regions derived from RNA transcripts. RT-PCR in the first round (using the HTBI primer set) targeted the TCR CDR3. TCRdb independently ran MiXCR on the multiplex PCR reads; one entry per CDR3 protein. The sample lists about 24,000 distinct CDR3 sequences; around 54% were seen once. Germline CDR1 reads SQVTM; CDR2 reads ANQGSEA. The CDR3 contains 12 residues. With 5 bases removed from V and 0 bases from J, the gap between germline ends came to 8 bases. Together with thyroid ultrasound, orbital computed tomography, serum thyroxine and TRAb, clinical symptoms were used for diagnoses.

This sequence joins TRBV29-1 and TRBJ2-7; D unclear. This clonotype was obtained from a woman between 40 and 55 years old with Graves' hyperthyroidism that later progressed to Graves' ophthalmopathy. Specimen: blood. CDR3: CSVRQSSYEQYF. The CDR3 DNA follows: TGCAGCGTTCGGCAGAGCTCCTACGAGCAGTACTTC.